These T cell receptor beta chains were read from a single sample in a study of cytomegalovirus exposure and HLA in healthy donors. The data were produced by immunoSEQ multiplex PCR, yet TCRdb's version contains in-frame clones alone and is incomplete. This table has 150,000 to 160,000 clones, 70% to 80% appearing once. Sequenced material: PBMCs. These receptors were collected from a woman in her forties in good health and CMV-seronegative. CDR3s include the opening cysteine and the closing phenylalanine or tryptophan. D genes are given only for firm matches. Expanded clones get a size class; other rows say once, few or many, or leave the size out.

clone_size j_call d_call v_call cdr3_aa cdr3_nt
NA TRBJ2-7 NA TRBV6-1 CASSEVGAAFGIYEQYF TGTGCCAGCAGTGAAGTGGGCGCTGCGTTCGGGATCTACGAGCAGTACTTC
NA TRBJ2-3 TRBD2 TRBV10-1 CASSSTSGTDTQYF TGCGCCAGCAGTTCGACTAGCGGCACAGATACGCAGTATTTT
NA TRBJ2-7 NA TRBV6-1 CASSAPVGDTYEQYF TGTGCCAGCAGCGCCCCAGTTGGGGACACCTACGAGCAGTACTTC
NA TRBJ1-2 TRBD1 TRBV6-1 CASSRTGPNYGYTF TGTGCCAGCAGTCGGACAGGTCCTAACTATGGCTACACCTTC
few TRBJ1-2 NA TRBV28 CASQGSDGYTF TGTGCCAGCCAGGGTTCGGATGGCTACACCTTC
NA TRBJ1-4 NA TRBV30 CASLSGSWITNEKLFF TGTGCCTCCCTTTCGGGGTCGTGGATAACTAATGAAAAACTGTTTTTT
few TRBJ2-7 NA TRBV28 CASSLAGGSYEQYF TGTGCCAGCAGTTTAGCAGGGGGGTCCTACGAGCAGTACTTC
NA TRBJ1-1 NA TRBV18 CASSQGQNTEAFF TGTGCCAGCTCACAAGGACAGAACACTGAAGCTTTCTTT
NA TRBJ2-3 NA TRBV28 CASSSPRGGTDTQYF TGTGCCAGCAGTTCCCCCAGGGGAGGCACAGATACGCAGTATTTT
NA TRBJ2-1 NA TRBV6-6 CASSLWTAEQFF TGTGCCAGCAGCCTCTGGACAGCTGAGCAGTTCTTC
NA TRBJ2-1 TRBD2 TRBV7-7 CASSSGLAAYNEQFF TGTGCTAGCAGCTCTGGACTAGCGGCCTACAATGAGCAGTTCTTC
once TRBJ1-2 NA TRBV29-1 CSGRDYSGSYGYTF TGCAGCGGCCGGGACTACAGTGGGTCCTATGGCTACACCTTC
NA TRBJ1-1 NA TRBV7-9 CASSLIHPFGEAFF TGTGCCAGCAGCTTAATCCACCCGTTCGGGGAAGCTTTCTTT
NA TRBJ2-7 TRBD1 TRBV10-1 CASSSAGGQYEQYF TGCGCCAGCAGCTCAGCAGGGGGCCAGTACGAGCAGTACTTC
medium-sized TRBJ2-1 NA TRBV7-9 CASSPNEQFF TGTGCCAGCAGCCCAAATGAGCAGTTCTTC
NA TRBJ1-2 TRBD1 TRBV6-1 CASSASTTGDYGYTF TGTGCCAGCAGTGCCAGTACGACAGGGGACTATGGCTACACCTTC
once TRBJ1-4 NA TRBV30 CAWSVPPGFPEKLFF TGTGCCTGGAGTGTACCCCCAGGGTTTCCCGAAAAACTGTTTTTT
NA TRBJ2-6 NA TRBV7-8 CASSPRGAGANVLTF TGTGCCAGCAGCCCTCGGGGGGCGGGGGCCAACGTCCTGACTTTC
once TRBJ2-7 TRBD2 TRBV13 CASSPRLAGGDEQYF TGTGCCAGCAGCCCCCGACTAGCGGGAGGAGACGAGCAGTACTTC
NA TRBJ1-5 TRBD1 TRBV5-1 CASSPSTGAQPQHF TGCGCCAGCAGCCCGTCTACAGGGGCTCAGCCCCAGCATTTT
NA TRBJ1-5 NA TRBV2 CASSAGRDQPQHF TGTGCCAGCAGTGCGGGGAGGGATCAGCCCCAGCATTTT
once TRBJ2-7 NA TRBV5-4 CASSLYVSSYEQYF TGTGCCAGCAGCTTGTATGTCTCCTCCTACGAGCAGTACTTC
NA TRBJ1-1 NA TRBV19 CASSIPALNTEAFF TGTGCCAGTAGTATCCCCGCGTTGAACACTGAAGCTTTCTTT
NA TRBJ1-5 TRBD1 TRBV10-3 CAIRGQGTGQPQHF TGTGCCATCAGAGGACAGGGGACGGGGCAGCCCCAGCATTTT
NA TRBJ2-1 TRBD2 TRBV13 CASSFTSGLAGGTNEQFF TGTGCCAGCAGCTTTACCTCGGGACTAGCGGGAGGTACTAATGAGCAGTTCTTC
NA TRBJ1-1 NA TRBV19 CASSTYLRGARTEAFF TGTGCCAGTAGTACCTATTTGCGGGGGGCACGAACTGAAGCTTTCTTT
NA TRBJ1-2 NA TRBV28 CASSLIRPLGYTF TGTGCCAGCAGTTTAATTCGTCCTCTCGGCTACACCTTC
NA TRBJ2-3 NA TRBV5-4 CASSSDKGSDTQYF TGTGCCAGCAGCTCGGACAAGGGAAGCGATACGCAGTATTTT
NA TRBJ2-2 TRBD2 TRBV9 CASSAYSGGAGELFF TGTGCCAGCAGCGCCTATAGCGGGGGGGCCGGGGAGCTGTTTTTT
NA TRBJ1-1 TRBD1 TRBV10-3 CAIRTGGDTEAFF TGTGCCATCAGGACAGGGGGGGACACTGAAGCTTTCTTT
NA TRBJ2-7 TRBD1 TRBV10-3 CAIRHQEGQGLYEQYF TGTGCCATCAGACATCAAGAGGGACAGGGACTGTACGAGCAGTACTTC
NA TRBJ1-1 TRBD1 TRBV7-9 CASSSGTGNTEAFF TGTGCCAGCAGCTCCGGGACAGGGAACACTGAAGCTTTCTTT
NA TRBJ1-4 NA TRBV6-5 CASSYSGLRGSELFF TGTGCCAGCAGTTACTCGGGGTTGAGGGGGTCGGAACTGTTTTTT
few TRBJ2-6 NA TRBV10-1 CASSGGPDTGANVLTF TGCGCCAGCAGTGGGGGCCCGGACACTGGGGCCAACGTCCTGACTTTC
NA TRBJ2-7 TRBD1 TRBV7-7 CASSQGQGRYEQYF TGTGCTAGCAGCCAAGGACAGGGAAGGTACGAGCAGTACTTC
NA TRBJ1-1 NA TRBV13 CASSSRTVGTEAFF TGTGCCAGCAGCTCCCGGACAGTGGGAACTGAAGCTTTCTTT
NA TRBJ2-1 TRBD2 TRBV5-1 CASSLNPSGTSYNEQFF TGCGCCAGCAGCTTGAACCCTAGCGGGACGTCCTACAATGAGCAGTTCTTC
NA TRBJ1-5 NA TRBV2 CASSLGLNNQPQHF TGTGCCAGCAGTTTAGGACTCAACAATCAGCCCCAGCATTTT